Below, 7 T cell receptor beta chains from the same sample are listed, as sequenced in a study of cytomegalovirus exposure and HLA in healthy donors. The PCR ran on 60 Vbeta and 13 Jbeta primers. Some clones are missing from TCRdb's copy, which holds only in-frame ones; the method was immunoSEQ multiplex PCR. The sample has approximately 150,000 clones; around 80% are singletons. Sequenced sample: PBMCs. These receptors all come from a middle-aged man in good health and CMV-seronegative.

This clone was observed a single time. The chain has TRBV12-5 and TRBJ2-5; the match to TRBD2 covers 7 bases. Germline loops: CDR1 LGHNT, CDR2 FRNRAP. The CDR3 has 15 residues. The J segment lost 3 bases and the V segment lost 7 bases, leaving 11 bases of the junction unmatched. CDR3 sequence: CASALGGGGEETQYF. CDR3 nucleotides: TGTGCTAGTGCCTTGGGGGGGGGAGGGGAAGAGACCCAGTACTTC.

The V and J genes are TRBV5-1 and TRBJ2-3, with D perhaps TRBD2 (6 bases). The CDR3 loop spans 13 amino acids. Trimming removed 4 bases at V and 3 bases at J, with 9 bases between. Germline loops: CDR1 SGHRS, CDR2 YFSETQ. CDR3 residues: CASSDRETDTQYF. CDR3 in DNA: TGCGCCAGCAGCGATCGGGAGACAGATACGCAGTATTTT.

The chain recombines TRBV11-1 with TRBJ1-6; D call uncertain. The CDR3 sequence is 17 residues long. Germline V lookup: CDR1 SGHAT, CDR2 FQDESV (reference sequence). Trimming took 3 bases from V and 0 from J, leaving 12 bases between them. The CDR3 DNA follows: TGTGCCAGCAGCTTCGGGATGACTAGCTCCTATAATTCACCCCTCCACTTT. This gives the protein CASSFGMTSSYNSPLHF. The variable domain in full, completed from reference TRBV11-1 and TRBJ1-6, reads EAEVAQSPRYKITEKSQAVAFWCDPISGHATLYWYRQILGQGPELLVQFQDESVVDDSQLPKDRFSAERLKGVDSTLKIQPAELGDSAMYLCASSFGMTSSYNSPLHFGNGTRLTVT.

This clone was detected a few times. The chain links TRBV15 to TRBJ2-7; tentatively, D is TRBD2 (5 bases). The ends were cut back, 0 bases at V and 2 bases at J, with 11 bases in the middle. CDR1 is LNHNV, CDR2 YYDKDF, per germline (reference sequence). This CDR3 is built from 15 residues. The CDR3 here is CATSRDLGVTYEQYF. The CDR3 region has the DNA TGTGCCACCAGCAGAGATCTCGGGGTGACCTACGAGCAGTACTTC.

The chain carries TRBV10-3 and TRBJ2-3; the D gene is possibly TRBD2 (6 bases). The germline CDR1 and CDR2 sequences are ENHRY and SYGVKD. This CDR3 comprises 16 residues. The germline V and J ends were trimmed by 0 bases and 3 bases, with 13 bases remaining between them. DNA for the CDR3: TGTGCCATCAGTGAGTCGGAGGGCGCCAGGACAGATACGCAGTATTTT. It is translated as CAISESEGARTDTQYF.

This clone has a handful of counts. V is TRBV11-3 and J is TRBJ2-1; no clear D. The germline gives CDR1 SGHNT, CDR2 YENEEA. The CDR3 contains 14 residues. The V and J ends lost 5 bases and 0 bases respectively, with 8 bases between them. In DNA form, the CDR3 reads TGTGCCAGCAGCGCCGCCAGCTCCTACAATGAGCAGTTCTTC. It is translated as CASSAASSYNEQFF.

This clone was found once. The V call is TRBV7-2, the J call TRBJ2-5, with a weak D call TRBD2 (6 bases). Trimming cost V 3 bases and J 5 bases, with 13 bases left between them. The CDR3 is 14 amino acids. Germline V gene lookup returns CDR1 SGHTA and CDR2 FQGNSA. CDR3 protein: CASSFRWGRETQYF. The CDR3 region has the DNA TGTGCCAGCAGCTTTCGATGGGGGAGGGAGACCCAGTACTTC.